The rows below give T cell receptor beta chains drawn from one sample of a study of T cell responses to AZD1222 COVID-19 vaccine. Libraries were prepared by immunoSEQ multiplex PCR; TCRdb keeps only in-frame clonotypes and omits some of them. The repertoire holds around 120,000 clones, with roughly 91% as singletons. The source was peripheral blood, collected 28 days after the second AZD1222 dose. The receptors here all came from an adult who received the AZD1222 COVID-19 vaccine. CDR3s include the opening cysteine and the closing phenylalanine or tryptophan. A D gene is named only where the DNA matches it firmly. Size tells how often a clone was seen (once, few, many) or the class of an expanded clone, and some rows leave it out.

size	D	J	V	CDR3	DNA
NA	NA	TRBJ1-3	TRBV9	CASSVASPGNTIYF	TGTGCCAGCAGCGTAGCGTCACCTGGAAACACCATATATTTT
NA	NA	TRBJ1-3	TRBV9	CASSGGVNTIYF	TGTGCCAGCAGCGGGGGGGTAAACACCATATATTTT
once	NA	TRBJ2-1	TRBV14	CASSQDLLSNEQFF	TGTGCCAGCAGCCAAGATCTTCTATCCAATGAGCAGTTCTTC
NA	TRBD1	TRBJ2-7	TRBV4-1	CAISSGQGASEQYF	TGCGCCATCTCCTCGGGACAGGGGGCTAGCGAGCAGTACTTC
NA	NA	TRBJ2-3	TRBV4-1	CASSQSADSTDTQYF	TGCGCCAGCAGCCAATCAGCGGATAGCACAGATACGCAGTATTTT
NA	NA	TRBJ1-6	TRBV14	CASSQDFFPLSPLHF	TGTGCCAGCAGCCAAGATTTCTTCCCCCTCTCACCCCTCCACTTT
NA	TRBD1	TRBJ1-4	TRBV11-2	CASSTSQGWGEKLFF	TGTGCCAGCAGTACCTCACAGGGGTGGGGTGAAAAACTGTTTTTT
NA	NA	TRBJ2-1	TRBV7-7	CASSLGVGIDEQFF	TGTGCTAGCAGCTTAGGGGTGGGTATCGATGAGCAGTTCTTC
NA	NA	TRBJ1-5	TRBV11-2	CASSLSGGQPQHF	TGTGCCAGCAGCTTATCTGGGGGTCAGCCCCAGCATTTT
NA	TRBD2	TRBJ2-3	TRBV11-3	CASSPRGGDGDTQYF	TGTGCCAGCAGCCCGCGGGGGGGCGATGGGGATACGCAGTATTTT
once	NA	TRBJ2-3	TRBV14	CASSQGWATRTTDTQYF	TGTGCCAGCAGCCAAGGATGGGCCACACGGACCACAGATACGCAGTATTTT
NA	TRBD2	TRBJ2-7	TRBV27	CASRWAWREGYEQYF	TGTGCCAGCAGATGGGCCTGGCGGGAGGGTTACGAGCAGTACTTC
NA	TRBD1	TRBJ1-4	TRBV9	CASSPRTGAPNEKLFF	TGTGCCAGCAGCCCCCGGACAGGGGCACCTAATGAAAAACTGTTTTTT
NA	TRBD1	TRBJ1-5	TRBV7-8	CASSLVPTGNNQPQHF	TGTGCCAGCAGCTTAGTTCCGACAGGGAACAATCAGCCCCAGCATTTT
NA	TRBD1	TRBJ2-3	TRBV5-4	CASSFGTGSRTDTQYF	TGTGCCAGCAGCTTTGGGACAGGCTCACGCACAGATACGCAGTATTTT
NA	NA	TRBJ2-7	TRBV6-1	CASSEGYFGRYEQYF	TGTGCCAGCAGTGAGGGATACTTTGGGAGGTACGAGCAGTACTTC
NA	NA	TRBJ2-1	TRBV4-2	CASSNAAGANYNEQFF	TGTGCCAGCAGCAATGCCGCGGGCGCTAACTACAATGAGCAGTTCTTC
NA	TRBD1	TRBJ2-2	TRBV6-2/TRBV6-3	CASSRTGHAGELFF	TGTGCCAGCAGCCGGACAGGGCACGCCGGGGAGCTGTTTTTT
NA	TRBD1	TRBJ2-3	TRBV7-9	CASSGQGRASSTDTQYF	TGTGCCAGCAGCGGACAGGGGCGGGCATCTAGCACAGATACGCAGTATTTT
NA	NA	TRBJ2-3	TRBV7-9	CASSSREAQTGTDTQYF	TGTGCCAGCAGCTCCCGGGAAGCCCAGACGGGAACAGATACGCAGTATTTT
NA	TRBD1	TRBJ1-2	TRBV11-1	CASSRTGANYGYTF	TGTGCCAGCAGCCGGACAGGGGCCAACTATGGCTACACCTTC